This TCR beta chain was retrieved from a study of blood T cell repertoires in COVID-19. Across the whole study: In each case, the material was cDNA or gDNA derived from T cells, B-cell-depleted T cells, or PBMCs.

The V and J ends lost 0 bases and 1 base respectively, with 9 bases between them. The germline CDR1 and CDR2 sequences are MNHEY and SVGAGI. The CDR3 is made up of 15 amino acids. TCRdb's copy holds only in-frame clones and misses some; the assay was immunoSEQ multiplex PCR. The repertoire holds about 65,000 clones, with roughly 80% as singletons. The chain joins TRBV6-5 to TRBJ1-1, with D unclear. The source of this sequence is a human donor in a cohort sampled during active COVID-19. Specimen: peripheral blood. The CDR3: CASSYSGNQNTEAFF. The CDR3 DNA reads TGTGCCAGCAGTTACTCGGGCAACCAGAACACTGAAGCTTTCTTT.